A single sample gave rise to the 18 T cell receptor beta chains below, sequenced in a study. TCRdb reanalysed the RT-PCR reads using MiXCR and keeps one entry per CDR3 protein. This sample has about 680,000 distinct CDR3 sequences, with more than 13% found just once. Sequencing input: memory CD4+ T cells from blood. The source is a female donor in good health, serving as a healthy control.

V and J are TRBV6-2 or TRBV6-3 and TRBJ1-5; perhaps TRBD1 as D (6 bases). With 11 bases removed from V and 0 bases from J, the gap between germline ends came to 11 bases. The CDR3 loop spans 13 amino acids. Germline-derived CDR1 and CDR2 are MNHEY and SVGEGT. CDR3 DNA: TGTGCCGTTACAGGGAATAGCAATCAGCCCCAGCATTTT. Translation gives CAVTGNSNQPQHF.

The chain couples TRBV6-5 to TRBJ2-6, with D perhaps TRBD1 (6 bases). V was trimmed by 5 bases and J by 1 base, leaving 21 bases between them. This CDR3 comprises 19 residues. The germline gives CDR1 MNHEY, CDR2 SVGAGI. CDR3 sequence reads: CASSTRDPGHYSGANVLTF. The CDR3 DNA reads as TGTGCCAGCAGTACGAGGGATCCGGGACATTATTCTGGGGCCAACGTCCTGACTTTC.

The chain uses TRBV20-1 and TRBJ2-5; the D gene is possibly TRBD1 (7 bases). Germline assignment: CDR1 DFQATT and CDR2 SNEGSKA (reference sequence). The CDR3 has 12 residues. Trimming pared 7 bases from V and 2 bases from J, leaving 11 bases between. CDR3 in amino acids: CSGAGQQETQYF. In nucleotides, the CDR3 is TGCAGTGGCGCGGGACAGCAAGAGACCCAGTACTTC.

The CDR3 sequence: CSASPLGQGGSPLHF. CDR3 nucleotide sequence: TGCAGTGCCAGTCCCCTGGGACAGGGTGGATCACCCCTCCACTTT. The J gene is TRBJ1-6, the V gene TRBV20-1; 9 bases map to TRBD1. CDR3 length: 15 amino acids. The germline V gene encodes CDR1 DFQATT and CDR2 SNEGSKA (reference sequence). The trim removed 6 bases at V and 10 bases at J, leaving 13 bases unmatched.

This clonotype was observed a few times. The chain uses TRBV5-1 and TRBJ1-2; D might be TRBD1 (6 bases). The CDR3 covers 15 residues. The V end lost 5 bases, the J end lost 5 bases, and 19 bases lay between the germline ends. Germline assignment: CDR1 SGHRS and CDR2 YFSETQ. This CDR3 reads CASRNGTRILYGYTF. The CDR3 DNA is TGCGCCAGCAGGAACGGGACACGAATTTTGTATGGCTACACCTTC. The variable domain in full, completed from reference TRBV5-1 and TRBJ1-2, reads KAGVTQTPRYLIKTRGQQVTLSCSPISGHRSVSWYQQTPGQGLQFLFEYFSETQRNKGNFPGRFSGRQFSNSRSEMNVSTLELGDSALYLCASRNGTRILYGYTFGSGTRLTVV.

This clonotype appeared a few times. The CDR3 DNA sequence: TGTGCCAGCAGTTCGGAGTGGGATACGCAGTATTTT. Protein product: CASSSEWDTQYF. V usage is TRBV12-3 or TRBV12-4 and J usage is TRBJ2-3, with no clear D. The CDR3 runs to 12 residues. Trimming left V 4 bases short and J 6 bases short, with 8 bases between.

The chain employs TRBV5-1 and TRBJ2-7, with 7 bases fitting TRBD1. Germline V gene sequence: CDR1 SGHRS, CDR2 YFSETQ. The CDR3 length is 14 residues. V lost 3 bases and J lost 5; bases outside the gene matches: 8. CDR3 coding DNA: TGCGCCAGCAGCTGGAGACAGGGACGGGACGAGCAGTACTTC. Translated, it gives CASSWRQGRDEQYF.

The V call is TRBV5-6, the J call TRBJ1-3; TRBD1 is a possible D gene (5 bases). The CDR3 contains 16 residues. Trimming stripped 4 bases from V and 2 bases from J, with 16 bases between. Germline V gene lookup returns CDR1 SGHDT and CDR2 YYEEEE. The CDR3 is CASSRGGGRAGNTIYF. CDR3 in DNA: TGTGCCAGCAGCCGGGGAGGCGGCAGGGCTGGAAACACCATATATTTT.

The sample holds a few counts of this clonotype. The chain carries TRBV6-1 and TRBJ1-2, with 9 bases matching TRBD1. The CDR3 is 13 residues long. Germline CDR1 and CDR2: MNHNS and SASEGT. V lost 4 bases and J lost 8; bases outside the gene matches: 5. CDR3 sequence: CASSVRTGEGYTF. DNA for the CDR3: TGTGCCAGCAGTGTTCGGACAGGGGAAGGCTACACCTTC.

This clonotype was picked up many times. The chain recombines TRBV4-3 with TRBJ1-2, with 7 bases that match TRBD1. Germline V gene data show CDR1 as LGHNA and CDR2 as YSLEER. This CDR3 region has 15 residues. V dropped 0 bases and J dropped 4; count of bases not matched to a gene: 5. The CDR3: CASSQEGGGGYGYTF. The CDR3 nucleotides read TGCGCCAGCAGCCAAGAAGGAGGGGGCGGCTATGGCTACACCTTC.

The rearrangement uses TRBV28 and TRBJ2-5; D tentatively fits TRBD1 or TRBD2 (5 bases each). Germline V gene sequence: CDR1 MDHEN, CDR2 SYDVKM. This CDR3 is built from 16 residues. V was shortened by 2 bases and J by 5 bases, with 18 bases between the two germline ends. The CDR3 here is CASSLGGTIRGETQYF. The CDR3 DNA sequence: TGTGCCAGCAGTTTAGGGGGTACCATCCGAGGGGAGACCCAGTACTTC.

The CDR3 reads CASSKLAGVYNEQFF. The CDR3 nucleotides are TGTGCCAGCAGCAAACTAGCGGGGGTTTACAATGAGCAGTTCTTC. The chain carries TRBV7-2 and TRBJ2-1, with 11 bases aligning to TRBD2. Losses at the gene ends were 5 bases for V and 4 bases for J; bases not matched to a gene: 4. CDR1 is SGHTA, CDR2 FQGNSA, per germline. The CDR3 is made up of 15 amino acids.

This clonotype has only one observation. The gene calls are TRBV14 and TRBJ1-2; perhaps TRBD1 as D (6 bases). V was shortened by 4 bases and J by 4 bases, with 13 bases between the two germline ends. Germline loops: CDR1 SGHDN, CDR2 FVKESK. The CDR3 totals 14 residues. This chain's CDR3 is CASSPTQGPYGYTF. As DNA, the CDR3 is TGTGCCAGCAGCCCGACCCAGGGGCCCTATGGCTACACCTTC.

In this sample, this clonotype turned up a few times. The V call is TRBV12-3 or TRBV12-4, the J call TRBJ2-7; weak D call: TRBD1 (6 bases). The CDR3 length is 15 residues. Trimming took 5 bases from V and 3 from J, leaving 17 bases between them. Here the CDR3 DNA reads TGTGCCAGCAGTCCAGGGGTTGCGGGTTTCTACGAGCAGTACTTC. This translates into CASSPGVAGFYEQYF.

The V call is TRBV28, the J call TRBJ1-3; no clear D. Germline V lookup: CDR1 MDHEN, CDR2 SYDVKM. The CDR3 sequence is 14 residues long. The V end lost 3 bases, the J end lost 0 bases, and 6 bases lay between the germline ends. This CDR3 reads CASSLGYSGNTIYF. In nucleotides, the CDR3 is TGTGCCAGCAGTTTGGGATACTCTGGAAACACCATATATTTT.

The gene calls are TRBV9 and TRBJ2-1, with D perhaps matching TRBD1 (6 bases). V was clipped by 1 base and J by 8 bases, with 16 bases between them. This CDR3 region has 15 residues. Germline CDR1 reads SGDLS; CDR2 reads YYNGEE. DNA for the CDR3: TGTGCCAGCAGCGTACAAGGAACAGGGAAGGATGAGCAGTTCTTC. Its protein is CASSVQGTGKDEQFF.

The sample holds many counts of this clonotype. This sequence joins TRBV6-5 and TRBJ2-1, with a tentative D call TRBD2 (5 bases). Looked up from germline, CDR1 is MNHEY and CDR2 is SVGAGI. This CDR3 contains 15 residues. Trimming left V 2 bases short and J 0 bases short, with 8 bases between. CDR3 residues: CASSYAGISYNEQFF. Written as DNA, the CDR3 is TGTGCCAGCAGTTACGCCGGGATCTCCTACAATGAGCAGTTCTTC.

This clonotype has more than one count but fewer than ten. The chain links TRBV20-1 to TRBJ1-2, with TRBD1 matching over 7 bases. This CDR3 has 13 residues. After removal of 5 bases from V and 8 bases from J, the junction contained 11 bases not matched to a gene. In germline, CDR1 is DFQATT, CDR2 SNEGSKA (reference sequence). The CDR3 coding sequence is TGCAGTGCTCGCCCAGAGACAGGGAAGGGCTACACCTTC. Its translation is CSARPETGKGYTF.